Listed below are T cell receptor beta chains from one sample, sequenced in a study of T cell repertoires in cytomegalovirus infection. For these receptors, no antigen is known. TCRdb reanalysed the reads using MiXCR and keeps one entry per CDR3 protein. The table has around 540,000 distinct CDR3 sequences, roughly a third seen once. The sequences come from cultured PBMCs, collected from culture after CMV antigen stimulation. The source is a human donor in good health (CMV status not recorded). Some clones in this sample may be carry-over from other donors' samples. CDR3s include the opening cysteine and the closing phenylalanine or tryptophan. D genes are given only for firm matches. The size field is filled for only some rows; it gives once, few, many or a size class.

V gene	clone size	D gene	J gene	CDR3 DNA	CDR3 protein
TRBV12-3/TRBV12-4	few	-	TRBJ2-2	TGTGCCAGCAGTTTAAGTCAGCCTTCCGGGGAGCTGTTTTTT	CASSLSQPSGELFF
TRBV28	-	-	TRBJ1-5	TGTGCCAGCAGTCTGTCAGACGGGACTGGCAATCAGCCCCAGCATTTT	CASSLSDGTGNQPQHF
TRBV7-2	many	-	TRBJ2-1	TGTGCCAGCAGCCTGATTGGGGGTGGGGGCTATGAGCAGTTCTTC	CASSLIGGGGYEQFF
TRBV19	once	-	TRBJ2-1	TGTGCCAGTAGTCCCAACCGGGGGCTGTCAAATGAGCAGTTCTTC	CASSPNRGLSNEQFF
TRBV18	-	-	TRBJ2-3	TGTGCCAGCCCGAACCGGGCAGGGCAGGTCCCAGATACGCAGTATTTT	CASPNRAGQVPDTQYF
TRBV11-2	-	TRBD1	TRBJ2-3	TGTGCCAGCAGCTTAGTGACAGGGGAAACAGATACGCAGTATTTT	CASSLVTGETDTQYF
TRBV28	few	TRBD1	TRBJ1-5	TGTGCCAGCAGATCCCTCAACTGGGACAGGAGCAATCAGCCCCAGCATTTT	CASRSLNWDRSNQPQHF
TRBV6-5	-	-	TRBJ2-1	TGTGCCAGCAGTTACTCGGGCGGAGGTGGCAATGAGCAGTTCTTC	CASSYSGGGGNEQFF
TRBV2	-	-	TRBJ2-3	TGTGCCAGCAGCAGAACCGGGGCAGCGACTTTCACAGATACGCAGTATTTT	CASSRTGAATFTDTQYF
TRBV6-2/TRBV6-3	few	-	TRBJ2-1	TGTGCCAGCAGTTACACCGTAAAAAGGAATGAGCAGTTCTTC	CASSYTVKRNEQFF
TRBV6-6	few	-	TRBJ1-1	TGTGCCAGCAGTTACTCACACGCCGTTACATCTAGCCCTGAAGCTTTCTTT	CASSYSHAVTSSPEAFF
TRBV7-2	-	-	TRBJ2-1	TGTGCCAGCAGCCCGGGACCGATTGAAAGCGGATTCTTC	CASSPGPIESGFF
TRBV4-3	few	-	TRBJ2-7	TGCGCCAGCAGCCAACTAGCCTATTACGAGCAGTACTTC	CASSQLAYYEQYF
TRBV7-2	-	TRBD2	TRBJ2-5	TGTGCCAGCACCGGGACTAGCGGGAGGGCGGAGACCCAGTACTTC	CASTGTSGRAETQYF
TRBV7-2	-	-	TRBJ2-5	TGTGCCAGCAGCTACCCGGGACTGATGGAGACCCAGTACTTC	CASSYPGLMETQYF
TRBV2	few	-	TRBJ2-5	TGTGCCAGTATAGGGCTCGGGGAGACCCAGTACTTC	CASIGLGETQYF
TRBV10-3	few	-	TRBJ1-6	TGTGCCATCAGTGACAGACCGTATAATTCACCCCTCCACTTT	CAISDRPYNSPLHF
TRBV5-6	-	-	TRBJ2-3	TGTGCCAGCAGCGGCGGGCCACTACCCGGACTTTCATCCCCAGATACGCAGTATTTT	CASSGGPLPGLSSPDTQYF
TRBV25-1	-	TRBD1	TRBJ1-2	TGTGCCAGCAGTGATGCGACAGGGGAGTTCTATGGCTACACCTTC	CASSDATGEFYGYTF
TRBV2	-	-	TRBJ2-2	TGTGCCAGCAGAGGAAGGGGCACCGGGGAGCTGTTTTTT	CASRGRGTGELFF
TRBV19	few	TRBD2	TRBJ2-1	TGTGCCAGTAGTATCTCAGGTCCCGGGCTAGCGGGCCGAAGCTCCTACAATGAGCAGTTCTTC	CASSISGPGLAGRSSYNEQFF
TRBV24-1	few	-	TRBJ2-1	TGTGCCACCAGTGATTTCGAGGGAGGAAATGAGCAGTTCTTC	CATSDFEGGNEQFF
TRBV9	-	TRBD1	TRBJ2-7	TGTGCCAGCAGCGTCGGGACAGGGAACTACGAGCAGTACTTC	CASSVGTGNYEQYF
TRBV19	-	TRBD2	TRBJ2-2	TGTGCCAGTAGTGATCAGCTAGCGGACACCACCGGGGAGCTGTTTTTT	CASSDQLADTTGELFF
TRBV7-2	few	TRBD1	TRBJ1-1	TGTGCCAGCAGCTTAACTGCGACAGGGATCAACACTGAAGCTTTCTTT	CASSLTATGINTEAFF
TRBV27	-	TRBD1	TRBJ1-4	TGTGCCAGCAGTTTATCCAGCAGGGGGAATGAAAAACTGTTTTTT	CASSLSSRGNEKLFF
TRBV20-1	-	-	TRBJ2-5	TGCAGTGCTAGAGGACTAGAAGAGACCCAGTACTTC	CSARGLEETQYF
TRBV27	many	TRBD2	TRBJ2-1	TGTGCCAGCAGTGCGGGACTAGCGGGGTACAATGAGCAGTTCTTC	CASSAGLAGYNEQFF
TRBV19	-	TRBD1	TRBJ2-2	TGTGCCAGTAGTCCGTTAGGACAGGTCAACACCGGGGAGCTGTTTTTT	CASSPLGQVNTGELFF
TRBV5-1	-	-	TRBJ2-1	TGCGCCAGCAGCCTCGCCGGGGCCCACAATGAGCAGTTCTTC	CASSLAGAHNEQFF
TRBV6-5	-	-	TRBJ1-2	TGTGCCAGCAGTTACTCTAAGACTCGGGGGTACAACTATGGCTACACCTTC	CASSYSKTRGYNYGYTF
TRBV7-2	many	TRBD2	TRBJ2-1	TGTGCCAGCAGCTTAGTCGGGTCGAGCGGGATGAATTCAATGGGCTCCTACAATGAGCAGTTCTTC	CASSLVGSSGMNSMGSYNEQFF
TRBV10-3	-	-	TRBJ2-3	TGTGCCATCAGTGAATTATCTTGGGGGAGGACGCAGTATTTT	CAISELSWGRTQYF
TRBV6-5	-	-	TRBJ2-1	TGTGCCAGCAGAGGGGCTGGCAATGAGCAGTTCTTC	CASRGAGNEQFF
TRBV15	-	-	TRBJ2-1	TGTGCCACCAGACCTGAACCCTTTAGCGGAAGAAGCTACAATGAGCAGTTCTTC	CATRPEPFSGRSYNEQFF
TRBV10-3	-	-	TRBJ2-1	TGTGCCATCAGTGAGACAGGTCTGGATGAGCAGTTCTTC	CAISETGLDEQFF
TRBV4-1	few	-	TRBJ1-3	TGCGCCAGCAGCCAGCACTCCGGAGCAGGAGGTGGAAACACCATATATTTT	CASSQHSGAGGGNTIYF
TRBV7-9	-	-	TRBJ1-4	TGTGCCAGCAGCTTAGAACAGGAACTGTTTTTT	CASSLEQELFF
TRBV28	-	TRBD2	TRBJ2-2	TGTGCCAGCCTGGGAGGGGATTTCAACACCGGGGAGCTGTTTTTT	CASLGGDFNTGELFF
TRBV6-6	-	-	TRBJ2-3	TGTGCCAGCAGTTCATCGCAGTATTTT	CASSSSQYF
TRBV7-6	-	TRBD1	TRBJ1-1	TGTGCCAGCAGCTTAACGACAGGGGACAACACTGAAGCTTTCTTT	CASSLTTGDNTEAFF
TRBV7-2	many	-	TRBJ1-1	TGTGCCAGCAGCTTAGGGGCAGGCACCCGGGGGGCTGAAGCTTTCTTT	CASSLGAGTRGAEAFF
TRBV24-1	-	TRBD1	TRBJ2-1	TGTGCCACCAGTGTCAGGAGGGGACAGGGCAAAGAGCAGTTCTTC	CATSVRRGQGKEQFF
TRBV10-2	once	-	TRBJ1-1	TGCGCCAGCGGGGACTCTGAAGCTTTCTTT	CASGDSEAFF
TRBV7-9	few	-	TRBJ2-1	TGTGCCAGCAGCCCTTTTGGCTACTACAATGAGCAGTTCTTC	CASSPFGYYNEQFF
TRBV20-1	few	-	TRBJ2-3	TGCAGTGCTAGGCCGGGCCCCAGGACAGATACGCAGTATTTT	CSARPGPRTDTQYF
TRBV7-8	-	-	TRBJ1-4	TGTGCCAGCAGCTTAGATGGAGCTAACGGTGAAAAACTGTTTTTT	CASSLDGANGEKLFF
TRBV14	-	-	TRBJ1-2	TGTGCCAGCAGCCAGTTCGGGCCGACACTCGACGGCTACACCTTC	CASSQFGPTLDGYTF
TRBV6-1	-	TRBD1	TRBJ2-1	TGTGCCAGCAGCGCACGACAGGGGGCGCCTTACAATGAGCAGTTCTTC	CASSARQGAPYNEQFF
TRBV12-3/TRBV12-4	-	TRBD1	TRBJ2-1	TGTGCCAGCAGTCCAATTGATGGGACAGGGGTCGGTGAGCAGTTCTTC	CASSPIDGTGVGEQFF
TRBV28	few	-	TRBJ2-3	TGTGCCAGCACCTCACAGAGTGGGGGCGCGAGAGATACGCAGTATTTT	CASTSQSGGARDTQYF